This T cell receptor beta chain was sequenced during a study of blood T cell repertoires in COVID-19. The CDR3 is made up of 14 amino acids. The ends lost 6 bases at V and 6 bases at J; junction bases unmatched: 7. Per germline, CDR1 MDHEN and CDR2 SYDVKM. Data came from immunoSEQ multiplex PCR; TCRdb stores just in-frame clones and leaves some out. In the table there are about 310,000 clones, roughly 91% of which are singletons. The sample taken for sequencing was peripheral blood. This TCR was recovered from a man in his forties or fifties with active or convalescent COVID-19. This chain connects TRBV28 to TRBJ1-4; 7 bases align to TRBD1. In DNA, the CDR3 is TGTGCCAGCAGGCCGCCGGGACAGTATGAAAAACTGTTTTTT. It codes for CASRPPGQYEKLFF.